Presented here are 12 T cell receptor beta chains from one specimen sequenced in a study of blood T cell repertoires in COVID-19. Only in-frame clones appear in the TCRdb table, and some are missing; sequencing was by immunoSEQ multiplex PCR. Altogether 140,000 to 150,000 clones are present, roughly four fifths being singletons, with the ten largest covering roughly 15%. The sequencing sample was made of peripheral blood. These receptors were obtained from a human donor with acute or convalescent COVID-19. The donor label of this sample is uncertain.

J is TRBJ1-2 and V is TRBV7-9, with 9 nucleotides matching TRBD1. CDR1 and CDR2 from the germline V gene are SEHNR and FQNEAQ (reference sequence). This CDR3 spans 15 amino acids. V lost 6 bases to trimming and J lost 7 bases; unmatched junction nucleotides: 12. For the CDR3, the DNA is TGTGCCAGCAGGTCAACAGGGGGCCTACCCTTTGGCTACACCTTC. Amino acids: CASRSTGGLPFGYTF.

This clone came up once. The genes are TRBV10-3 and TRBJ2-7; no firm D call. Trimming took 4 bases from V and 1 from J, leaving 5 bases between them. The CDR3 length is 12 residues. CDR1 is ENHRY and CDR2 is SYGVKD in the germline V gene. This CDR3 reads CAISANSYEQYF. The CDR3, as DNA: TGTGCCATCAGTGCCAATTCCTACGAGCAGTACTTC.

The CDR3: CASSRGAVSDTQYF. The CDR3 DNA follows: TGTGCCAGCAGCAGAGGCGCGGTTTCAGATACGCAGTATTTT. The rearrangement links TRBV14 to TRBJ2-3; D not resolved. Germline-derived CDR1 and CDR2 are SGHDN and FVKESK. Trimming removed 5 bases at V and 4 bases at J, with 13 bases between. The CDR3 consists of 14 residues.

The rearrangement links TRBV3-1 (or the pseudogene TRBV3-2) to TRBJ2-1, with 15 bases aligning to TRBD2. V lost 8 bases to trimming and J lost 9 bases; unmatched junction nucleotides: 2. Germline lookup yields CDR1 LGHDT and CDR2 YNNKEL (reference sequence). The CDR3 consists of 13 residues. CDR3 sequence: CASGGLAGGEQFF. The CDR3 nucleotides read TGTGCCAGCGGGGGACTAGCGGGAGGTGAGCAGTTCTTC.

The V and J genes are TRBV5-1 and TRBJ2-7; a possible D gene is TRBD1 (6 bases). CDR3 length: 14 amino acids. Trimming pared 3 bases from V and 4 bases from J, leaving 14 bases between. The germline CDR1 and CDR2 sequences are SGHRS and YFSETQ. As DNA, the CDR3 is TGCGCCAGCAGCTCTCAGGGGTCCCATTACGAGCAGTACTTC. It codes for CASSSQGSHYEQYF. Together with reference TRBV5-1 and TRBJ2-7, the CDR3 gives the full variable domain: KAGVTQTPRYLIKTRGQQVTLSCSPISGHRSVSWYQQTPGQGLQFLFEYFSETQRNKGNFPGRFSGRQFSNSRSEMNVSTLELGDSALYLCASSSQGSHYEQYFGPGTRLTVT.

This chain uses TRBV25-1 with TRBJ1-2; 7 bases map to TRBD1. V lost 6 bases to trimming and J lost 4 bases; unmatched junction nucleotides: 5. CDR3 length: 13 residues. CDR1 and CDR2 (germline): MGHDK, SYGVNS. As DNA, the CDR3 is TGTGCCAGCAGAAGAGGGACAGCCTATGGCTACACCTTC. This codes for CASRRGTAYGYTF.

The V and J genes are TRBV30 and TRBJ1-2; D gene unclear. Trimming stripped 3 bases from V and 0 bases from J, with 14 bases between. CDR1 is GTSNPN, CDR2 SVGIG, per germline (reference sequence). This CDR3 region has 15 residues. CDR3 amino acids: CAWRVNSGANYGYTF. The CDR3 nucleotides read TGTGCCTGGAGGGTGAACTCCGGAGCTAACTATGGCTACACCTTC.

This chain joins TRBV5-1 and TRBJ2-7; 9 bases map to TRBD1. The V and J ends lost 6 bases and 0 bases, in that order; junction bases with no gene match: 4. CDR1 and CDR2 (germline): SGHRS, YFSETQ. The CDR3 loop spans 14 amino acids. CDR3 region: CASKGTGTSYEQYF. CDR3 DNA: TGCGCCAGCAAAGGGACAGGGACCTCCTACGAGCAGTACTTC.

The CDR3 protein is CATSRGATAPQAGELFF. The DNA of the CDR3 is TGCGCCACCTCACGGGGGGCCACAGCTCCACAGGCCGGGGAGCTGTTTTTT. The genes are TRBV4-1 and TRBJ2-2; maybe TRBD2 (7 bases). Germline V gene data show CDR1 as MGHRA and CDR2 as YSYEKL. The V gene lost 10 bases and the J gene lost 6 bases, with 27 bases spanning the gap. The CDR3 loop spans 17 amino acids.

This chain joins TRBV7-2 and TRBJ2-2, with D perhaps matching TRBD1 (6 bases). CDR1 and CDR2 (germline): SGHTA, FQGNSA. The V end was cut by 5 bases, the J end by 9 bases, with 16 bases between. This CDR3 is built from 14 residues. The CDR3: CASSPLSDSRELFF. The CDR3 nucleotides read TGTGCCAGCAGCCCCCTATCGGACAGCAGGGAGCTGTTTTTT.

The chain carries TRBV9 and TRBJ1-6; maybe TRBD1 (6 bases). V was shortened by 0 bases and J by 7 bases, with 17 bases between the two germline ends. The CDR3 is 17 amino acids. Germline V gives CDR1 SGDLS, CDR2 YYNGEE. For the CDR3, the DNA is TGTGCCAGCAGCGTAGGGCCCCGGGTTCAGGGGAATTCACCCCTCCACTTT. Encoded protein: CASSVGPRVQGNSPLHF.

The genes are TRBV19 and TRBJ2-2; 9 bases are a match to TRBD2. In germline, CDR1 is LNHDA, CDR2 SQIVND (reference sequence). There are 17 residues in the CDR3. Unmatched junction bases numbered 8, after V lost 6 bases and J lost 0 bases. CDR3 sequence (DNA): TGTGCCAGTAGGTTTGGTAGCGGGGGAACGAACACCGGGGAGCTGTTTTTT. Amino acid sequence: CASRFGSGGTNTGELFF.